The rows below give T cell receptor beta chains drawn from one sample of a study of T cell responses to AZD1222 COVID-19 vaccine. The repertoire was sequenced with immunoSEQ multiplex PCR; TCRdb's copy has only in-frame clones and lacks some. This table holds 100,000 to 150,000 clones, approximately 84% found once. Material: peripheral blood, obtained on day 0 of AZD1222 vaccination. These receptor sequences come from an adult in good health. Each CDR3 is given with its conserved first and last residue. Fields, in order: clone size, V gene, D gene, J gene, CDR3 length, CDR3 protein, CDR3 DNA. D genes are given only for firm matches. Clone size is given for some rows only: seen once, a few or many times, or a class if the clone is expanded.

clone size: NA
V gene: TRBV7-9
D gene: NA
J gene: TRBJ1-2
CDR3 length: 13
CDR3 protein: CASSLTEGHGYTF
CDR3 DNA: TGTGCCAGCAGCTTAACTGAGGGACATGGCTACACCTTC

clone size: NA
V gene: TRBV7-2
D gene: NA
J gene: TRBJ1-1
CDR3 length: 15
CDR3 protein: CASSPIVGLNTEAFF
CDR3 DNA: TGTGCCAGCAGCCCGATAGTAGGCCTCAACACTGAAGCTTTCTTT

clone size: NA
V gene: TRBV19
D gene: TRBD1
J gene: TRBJ1-2
CDR3 length: 15
CDR3 protein: CASSITQGAGYGYTF
CDR3 DNA: TGTGCCAGTAGTATAACGCAGGGGGCTGGTTACGGCTACACCTTC

clone size: NA
V gene: TRBV28
D gene: TRBD1
J gene: TRBJ1-1
CDR3 length: 15
CDR3 protein: CASRGTGSRFTEAFF
CDR3 DNA: TGTGCCAGCAGAGGGACAGGGTCACGTTTCACTGAAGCTTTCTTT

clone size: NA
V gene: TRBV7-2
D gene: TRBD1
J gene: TRBJ2-1
CDR3 length: 15
CDR3 protein: CASSFGQGVFNEQFF
CDR3 DNA: TGTGCCAGCAGCTTCGGACAGGGGGTCTTCAATGAGCAGTTCTTC

clone size: NA
V gene: TRBV11-3
D gene: TRBD2
J gene: TRBJ2-7
CDR3 length: 18
CDR3 protein: CASSLVWDGGARSYEQYF
CDR3 DNA: TGTGCCAGCAGCTTAGTGTGGGACGGGGGGGCTCGGTCCTACGAGCAGTACTTC

clone size: NA
V gene: TRBV6-5
D gene: NA
J gene: TRBJ1-5
CDR3 length: 15
CDR3 protein: CASSYAHGKGQPQHF
CDR3 DNA: TGTGCCAGCAGTTACGCCCATGGAAAGGGTCAGCCCCAGCATTTT

clone size: NA
V gene: TRBV5-1
D gene: TRBD1
J gene: TRBJ2-3
CDR3 length: 14
CDR3 protein: CASSETGSVDTQYF
CDR3 DNA: TGCGCCAGCAGCGAGACAGGGTCGGTAGATACGCAGTATTTT

clone size: NA
V gene: TRBV18
D gene: NA
J gene: TRBJ2-1
CDR3 length: 18
CDR3 protein: CASSLIFMAGANFNEQFF
CDR3 DNA: TGTGCCAGCTCATTGATTTTTATGGCCGGAGCTAATTTCAATGAGCAGTTCTTC

clone size: NA
V gene: TRBV7-9
D gene: NA
J gene: TRBJ2-4
CDR3 length: 15
CDR3 protein: CASSPPFRFGNIQYF
CDR3 DNA: TGTGCCAGCAGCCCACCTTTCCGGTTCGGCAACATTCAGTACTTC

clone size: NA
V gene: TRBV9
D gene: NA
J gene: TRBJ2-1
CDR3 length: 16
CDR3 protein: CASSVDNRLTYNEQFF
CDR3 DNA: TGTGCCAGCAGCGTAGATAACAGGTTGACCTACAATGAGCAGTTCTTC

clone size: once
V gene: TRBV7-3
D gene: NA
J gene: TRBJ2-3
CDR3 length: 15
CDR3 protein: CASSLWGLRTDTQYF
CDR3 DNA: TGTGCCAGCAGCTTGTGGGGTCTCCGCACAGATACGCAGTATTTT

clone size: NA
V gene: TRBV11-1
D gene: TRBD2
J gene: TRBJ2-2
CDR3 length: 15
CDR3 protein: CASILSGGDTGELFF
CDR3 DNA: TGTGCCAGCATCCTTAGCGGGGGGGACACCGGGGAGCTGTTTTTT

clone size: NA
V gene: TRBV10-1
D gene: NA
J gene: TRBJ1-2
CDR3 length: 13
CDR3 protein: CASSERTDYGYTF
CDR3 DNA: TGCGCCAGCAGTGAACGGACAGACTATGGCTACACCTTC

clone size: NA
V gene: TRBV4-3
D gene: NA
J gene: TRBJ1-6
CDR3 length: 17
CDR3 protein: CASSQEHAGARNSPLHF
CDR3 DNA: TGCGCCAGCAGCCAAGAGCACGCGGGGGCGCGGAATTCACCCCTCCACTTT

clone size: NA
V gene: TRBV30
D gene: TRBD1
J gene: TRBJ1-6
CDR3 length: 15
CDR3 protein: CAWSAGQGLTSPLHF
CDR3 DNA: TGTGCCTGGAGTGCAGGACAGGGCCTTACTTCACCCCTCCACTTT

clone size: NA
V gene: TRBV7-9
D gene: NA
J gene: TRBJ1-1
CDR3 length: 12
CDR3 protein: CASQQWNTEAFF
CDR3 DNA: TGTGCCAGCCAACAGTGGAACACTGAAGCTTTCTTT

clone size: NA
V gene: TRBV27
D gene: TRBD1
J gene: TRBJ1-1
CDR3 length: 14
CDR3 protein: CASSSGGMGVEAFF
CDR3 DNA: TGTGCCAGCAGTTCAGGGGGCATGGGAGTGGAAGCTTTCTTT

clone size: NA
V gene: TRBV9
D gene: TRBD2
J gene: TRBJ2-1
CDR3 length: 18
CDR3 protein: CASSPGTSGRASYNEQFF
CDR3 DNA: TGTGCCAGCAGCCCCGGGACTAGCGGGAGGGCCTCCTACAATGAGCAGTTCTTC

clone size: NA
V gene: TRBV2
D gene: NA
J gene: TRBJ2-3
CDR3 length: 19
CDR3 protein: CASSPEGLGISGATDTQYF
CDR3 DNA: TGTGCCAGCAGTCCCGAGGGCCTGGGAATTAGTGGAGCCACAGATACGCAGTATTTT

clone size: NA
V gene: TRBV30
D gene: TRBD1
J gene: TRBJ1-5
CDR3 length: 15
CDR3 protein: CAWSAPGTGYQPQHF
CDR3 DNA: TGTGCCTGGAGTGCACCCGGGACAGGGTATCAGCCCCAGCATTTT

clone size: NA
V gene: TRBV3-1/TRBV3-2
D gene: TRBD1
J gene: TRBJ2-2
CDR3 length: 14
CDR3 protein: CASQGARYTGELFF
CDR3 DNA: TGTGCCAGCCAGGGGGCACGGTACACCGGGGAGCTGTTTTTT

clone size: once
V gene: TRBV5-1
D gene: TRBD2
J gene: TRBJ2-1
CDR3 length: 18
CDR3 protein: CASSVYRERGGMVNEQFF
CDR3 DNA: TGCGCCAGCAGCGTCTATAGAGAGCGGGGGGGTATGGTAAATGAGCAGTTCTTC

clone size: NA
V gene: TRBV11-2
D gene: TRBD1
J gene: TRBJ2-7
CDR3 length: 17
CDR3 protein: CASSLDRGTGAPYEQYF
CDR3 DNA: TGTGCCAGCAGCTTAGATCGGGGGACAGGGGCGCCCTACGAGCAGTACTTC

clone size: NA
V gene: TRBV12-3/TRBV12-4
D gene: NA
J gene: TRBJ1-1
CDR3 length: 12
CDR3 protein: CASSSIYTEAFF
CDR3 DNA: TGTGCCAGCAGTTCGATCTACACTGAAGCTTTCTTT